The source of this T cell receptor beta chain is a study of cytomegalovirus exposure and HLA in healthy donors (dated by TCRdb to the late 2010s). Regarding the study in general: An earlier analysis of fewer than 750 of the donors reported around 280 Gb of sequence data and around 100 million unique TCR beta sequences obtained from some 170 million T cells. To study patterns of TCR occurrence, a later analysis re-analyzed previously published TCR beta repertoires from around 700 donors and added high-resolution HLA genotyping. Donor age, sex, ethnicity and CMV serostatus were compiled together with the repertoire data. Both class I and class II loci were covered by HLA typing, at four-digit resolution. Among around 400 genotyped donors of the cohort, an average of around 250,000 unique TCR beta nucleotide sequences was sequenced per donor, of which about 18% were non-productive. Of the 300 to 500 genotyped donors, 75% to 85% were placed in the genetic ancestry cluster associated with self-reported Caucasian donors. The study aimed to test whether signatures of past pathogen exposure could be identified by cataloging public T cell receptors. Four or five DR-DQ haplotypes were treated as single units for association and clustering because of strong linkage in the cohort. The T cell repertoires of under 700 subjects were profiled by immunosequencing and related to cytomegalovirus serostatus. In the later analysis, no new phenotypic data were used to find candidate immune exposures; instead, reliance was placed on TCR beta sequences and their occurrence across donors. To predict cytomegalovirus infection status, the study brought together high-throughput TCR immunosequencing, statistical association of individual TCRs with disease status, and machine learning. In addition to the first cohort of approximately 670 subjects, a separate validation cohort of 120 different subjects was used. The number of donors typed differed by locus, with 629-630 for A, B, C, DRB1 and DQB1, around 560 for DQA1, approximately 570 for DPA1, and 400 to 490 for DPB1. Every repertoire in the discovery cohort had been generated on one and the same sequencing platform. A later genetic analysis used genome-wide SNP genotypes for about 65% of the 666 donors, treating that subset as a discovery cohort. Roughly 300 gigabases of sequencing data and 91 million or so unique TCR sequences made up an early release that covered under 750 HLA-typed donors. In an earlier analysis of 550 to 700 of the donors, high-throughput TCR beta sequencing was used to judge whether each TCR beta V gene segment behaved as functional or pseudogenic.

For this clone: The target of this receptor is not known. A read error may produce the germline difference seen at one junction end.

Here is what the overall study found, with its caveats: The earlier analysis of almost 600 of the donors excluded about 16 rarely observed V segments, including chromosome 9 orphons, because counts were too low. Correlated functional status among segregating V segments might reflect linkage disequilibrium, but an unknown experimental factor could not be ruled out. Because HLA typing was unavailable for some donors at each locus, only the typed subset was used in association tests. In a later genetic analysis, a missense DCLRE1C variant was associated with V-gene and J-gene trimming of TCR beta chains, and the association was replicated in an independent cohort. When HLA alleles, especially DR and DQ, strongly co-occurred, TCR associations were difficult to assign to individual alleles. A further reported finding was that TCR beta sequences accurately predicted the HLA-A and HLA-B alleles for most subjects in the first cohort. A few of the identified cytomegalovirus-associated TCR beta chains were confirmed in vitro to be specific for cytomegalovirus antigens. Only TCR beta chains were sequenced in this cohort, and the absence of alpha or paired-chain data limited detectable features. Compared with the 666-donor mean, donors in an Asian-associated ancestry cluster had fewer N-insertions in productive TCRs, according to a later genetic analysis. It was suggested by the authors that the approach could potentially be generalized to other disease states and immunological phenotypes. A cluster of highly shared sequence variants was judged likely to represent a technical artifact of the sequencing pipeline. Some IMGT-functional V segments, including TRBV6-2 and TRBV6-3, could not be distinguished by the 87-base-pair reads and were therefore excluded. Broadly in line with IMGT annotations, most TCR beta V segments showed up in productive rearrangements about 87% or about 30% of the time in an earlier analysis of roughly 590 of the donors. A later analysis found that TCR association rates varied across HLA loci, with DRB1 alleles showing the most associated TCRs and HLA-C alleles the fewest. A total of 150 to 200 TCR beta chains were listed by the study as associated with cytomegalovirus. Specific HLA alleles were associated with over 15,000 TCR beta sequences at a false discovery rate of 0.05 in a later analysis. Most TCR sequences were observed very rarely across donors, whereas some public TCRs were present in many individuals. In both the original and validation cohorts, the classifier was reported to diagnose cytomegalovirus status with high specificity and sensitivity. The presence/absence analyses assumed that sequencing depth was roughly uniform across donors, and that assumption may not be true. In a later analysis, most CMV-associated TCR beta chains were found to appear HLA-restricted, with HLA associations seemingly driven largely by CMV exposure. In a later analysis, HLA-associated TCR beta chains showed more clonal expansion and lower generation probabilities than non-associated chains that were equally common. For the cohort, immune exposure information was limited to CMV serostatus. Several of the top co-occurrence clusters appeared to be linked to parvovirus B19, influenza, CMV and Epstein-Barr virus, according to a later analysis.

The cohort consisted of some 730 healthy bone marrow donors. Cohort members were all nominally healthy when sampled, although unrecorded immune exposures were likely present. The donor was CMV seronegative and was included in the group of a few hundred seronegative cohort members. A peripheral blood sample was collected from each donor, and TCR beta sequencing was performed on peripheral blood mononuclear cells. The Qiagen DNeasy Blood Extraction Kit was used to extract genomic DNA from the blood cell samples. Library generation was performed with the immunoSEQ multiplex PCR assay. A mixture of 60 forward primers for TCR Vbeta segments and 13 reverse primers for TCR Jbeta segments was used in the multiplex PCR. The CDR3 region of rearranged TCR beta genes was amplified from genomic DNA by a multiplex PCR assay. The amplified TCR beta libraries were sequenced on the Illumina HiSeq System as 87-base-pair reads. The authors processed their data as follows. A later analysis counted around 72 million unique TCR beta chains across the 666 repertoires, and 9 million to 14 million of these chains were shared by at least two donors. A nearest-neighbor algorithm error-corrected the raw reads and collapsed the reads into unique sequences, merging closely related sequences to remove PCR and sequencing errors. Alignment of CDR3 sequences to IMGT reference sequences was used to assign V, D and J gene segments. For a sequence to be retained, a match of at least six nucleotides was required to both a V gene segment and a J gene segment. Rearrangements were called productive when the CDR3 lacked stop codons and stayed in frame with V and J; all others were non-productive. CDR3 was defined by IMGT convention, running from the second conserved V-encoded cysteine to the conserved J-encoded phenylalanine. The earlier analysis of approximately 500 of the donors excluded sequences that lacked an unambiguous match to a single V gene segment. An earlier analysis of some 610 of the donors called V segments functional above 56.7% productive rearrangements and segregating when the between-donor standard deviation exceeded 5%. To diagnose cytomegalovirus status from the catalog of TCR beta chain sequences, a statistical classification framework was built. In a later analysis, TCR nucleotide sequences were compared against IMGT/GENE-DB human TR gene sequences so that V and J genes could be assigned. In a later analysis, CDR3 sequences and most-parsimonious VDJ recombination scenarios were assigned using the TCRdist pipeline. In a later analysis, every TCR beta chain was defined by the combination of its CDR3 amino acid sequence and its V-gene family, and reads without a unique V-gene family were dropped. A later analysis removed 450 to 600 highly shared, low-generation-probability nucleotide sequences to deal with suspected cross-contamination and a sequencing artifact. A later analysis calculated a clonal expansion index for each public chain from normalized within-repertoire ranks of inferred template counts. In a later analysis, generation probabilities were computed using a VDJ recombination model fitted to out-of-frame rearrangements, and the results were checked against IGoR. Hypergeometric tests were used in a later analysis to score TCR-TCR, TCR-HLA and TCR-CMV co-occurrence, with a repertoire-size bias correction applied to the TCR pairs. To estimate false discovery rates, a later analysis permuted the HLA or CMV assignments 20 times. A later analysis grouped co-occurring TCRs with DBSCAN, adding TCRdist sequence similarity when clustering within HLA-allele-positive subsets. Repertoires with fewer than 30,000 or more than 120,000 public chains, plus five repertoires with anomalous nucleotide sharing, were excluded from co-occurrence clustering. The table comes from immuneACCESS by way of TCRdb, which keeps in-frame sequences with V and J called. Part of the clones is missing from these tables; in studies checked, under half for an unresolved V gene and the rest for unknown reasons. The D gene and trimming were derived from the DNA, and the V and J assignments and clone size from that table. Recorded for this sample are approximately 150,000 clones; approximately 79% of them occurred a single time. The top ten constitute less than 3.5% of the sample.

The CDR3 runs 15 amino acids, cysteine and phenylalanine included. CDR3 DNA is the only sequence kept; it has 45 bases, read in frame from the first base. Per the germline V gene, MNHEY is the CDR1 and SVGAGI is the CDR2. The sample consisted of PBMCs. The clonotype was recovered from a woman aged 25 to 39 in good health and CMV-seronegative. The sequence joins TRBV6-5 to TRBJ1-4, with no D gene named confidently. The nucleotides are TGTGCCAGCAGCTACTACGGAGCAACTAATGAAAAACTGTTTTTT. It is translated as CASSYYGATNEKLFF.